This T cell receptor (beta chain) was sequenced for a study of PD-1 blockade in mismatch repair-deficient tumors. Study at large: All were previously treated, progressing patients with over 9 mismatch repair-deficient cancer types.

Sequencing was performed with immunoSEQ multiplex PCR; in TCRdb, only in-frame clones are kept and a portion is missing. The sample records under 85,000 clones, around 73% being singletons. This clone was observed once. V shed 5 bases, J shed 1 base, and the junction held 7 bases outside the gene matches. The germline V gene has CDR1 LNHDA and CDR2 SQIVND (reference sequence). This CDR3 has 16 residues. This sequence joins TRBV19 and TRBJ2-5, with TRBD2 identical over 10 bases. The source of this sequence is an adult with mismatch repair-deficient cancer. The sequencing here drew on peripheral blood, taken 2 weeks after starting pembrolizumab. CDR3 DNA sequence: TGTGCCAGTAGTGCTGTCTTAGCGGGAGGCCAAGAGACCCAGTACTTC. The encoded protein is CASSAVLAGGQETQYF. Drawing the rest from reference TRBV19 and TRBJ2-5, the complete variable domain is DGGITQSPKYLFRKEGQNVTLSCEQNLNHDAMYWYRQDPGQGLRLIYYSQIVNDFQKGDIAEGYSVSREKKESFPLTVTSAQKNPTAFYLCASSAVLAGGQETQYFGPGTRLLVL.